What follows are 26 T cell receptor beta chains derived from one specimen sequenced in a study of pediatric ulcerative colitis. Some clones are missing from TCRdb's copy, which holds only in-frame ones; the method was immunoSEQ multiplex PCR. The table has roughly 64,000 clones, about 90% seen once; the top ten hold about 3%. Sequences were obtained from blood. These receptors were taken from a boy aged 5-17 years with severe ulcerative colitis.

The chain employs TRBV6-1 and TRBJ2-2; TRBD2 matches 8 bases. From germline, CDR1 is MNHNS and CDR2 SASEGT. The J segment lost 2 bases and the V segment lost 7 bases, leaving 6 bases of the junction unmatched. The CDR3 length is 15 residues. The CDR3 DNA follows: TGTGCCAGCAAACGCACTAGCGGTAACACCGGGGAGCTGTTTTTT. Protein product: CASKRTSGNTGELFF.

V is TRBV7-8 and J is TRBJ1-2, with 7 positions matching TRBD1. V lost 3 bases to trimming and J lost 2 bases; unmatched junction nucleotides: 3. This CDR3 region has 14 residues. CDR1 is SGHVS and CDR2 is FQNEAQ in the germline V gene. The CDR3 loop is CASSFGTANYGYTF. CDR3 DNA: TGTGCCAGCAGCTTCGGGACAGCCAACTATGGCTACACCTTC.

The V gene is TRBV19, the J gene TRBJ1-2; D might be TRBD1 (6 bases). Germline CDR1 is LNHDA and CDR2 is SQIVND (reference sequence). V lost 4 bases and J 7 bases, leaving 19 bases between the germline ends. The CDR3 totals 15 residues. The CDR3 DNA reads TGTGCCAGTAGTAGGGGACACCGAGGTCGTACTGGCTACACCTTC. Translating gives CASSRGHRGRTGYTF.

The V and J genes are TRBV5-1 and TRBJ2-2; 8 nucleotides line up with TRBD1. The CDR3 totals 16 residues. J lost 2 bases, V lost 5 bases, and 8 bases had no gene match. Germline CDR1 reads SGHRS; CDR2 reads YFSETQ. CDR3 region: CASRGQDRANTGELFF. CDR3 DNA: TGCGCCAGCAGGGGGCAGGACAGGGCTAACACCGGGGAGCTGTTTTTT.

This clone was found a few times. The chain links TRBV9 to TRBJ1-4; 10 bases align to TRBD1. With V trimmed by 0 bases and J by 4 bases, 3 bases remained unmatched. The CDR3 has 16 amino acids. CDR1 and CDR2 from the germline V gene are SGDLS and YYNGEE. Written as DNA, the CDR3 is TGTGCCAGCAGCGTAGGGACAGGGGGTTTTAATGAAAAACTGTTTTTT. Translating gives CASSVGTGGFNEKLFF.

The gene calls are TRBV2 and TRBJ2-1; tentatively, D is TRBD2 (5 bases). The CDR3 has 15 residues. V lost 1 base and J 12 bases, leaving 19 bases between the germline ends. The germline V gene has CDR1 SNHLY and CDR2 FYNNEI. CDR3: CASSEDIGLSGRQFF. CDR3 nucleotides: TGTGCCAGCAGTGAAGATATAGGTCTTAGTGGGAGGCAGTTCTTC.

This clone was counted a single time. This chain links TRBV11-2 with TRBJ2-1; D may be TRBD2 (6 bases). V lost 4 bases and J 2 bases, leaving 18 bases between the germline ends. Germline V lookup: CDR1 SGHAT, CDR2 FQNNGV. This CDR3 comprises 17 residues. Here the CDR3 reads CASSSAFSGPPYNEQFF. The CDR3 nucleotides are TGTGCCAGCAGCTCAGCGTTTAGCGGCCCCCCCTACAATGAGCAGTTCTTC.

The chain has TRBV11-2 and TRBJ2-5; the D gene is possibly TRBD1 (5 bases). CDR3 size: 14 residues. V lost 4 bases to trimming and J lost 3 bases, with 12 bases between them. Germline lookup yields CDR1 SGHAT and CDR2 FQNNGV. The CDR3 protein is CASSSQGSEETQYF. CDR3 in DNA: TGTGCCAGCAGCTCCCAGGGTTCGGAAGAGACCCAGTACTTC.

V gene TRBV6-6 combines with J gene TRBJ2-2, with D uncertain. Trimming stripped 7 bases from V and 0 bases from J, with 6 bases between. From germline, CDR1 is MNHNY and CDR2 SVGAGI (reference sequence). The CDR3 covers 13 residues. CDR3 sequence reads: CASTVSNTGELFF. The CDR3 nucleotides read TGTGCCAGCACAGTTTCGAACACCGGGGAGCTGTTTTTT.

V is TRBV9 and J is TRBJ2-2; 12 bases match TRBD2. V was clipped by 3 bases and J by 5 bases; unmatched bases: 5. CDR1 and CDR2 from the germline V gene are SGDLS and YYNGEE. The CDR3 covers 16 residues. DNA for the CDR3: TGTGCCAGCAGCGCCCAACTAGCGGGAGGAACCGGGGAGCTGTTTTTT. Protein product: CASSAQLAGGTGELFF.

The V gene is TRBV6-6, the J gene TRBJ2-1; maybe TRBD2 (5 bases). The CDR3 totals 12 residues. The V and J ends lost 6 bases and 10 bases respectively, with 13 bases between them. Germline lookup yields CDR1 MNHNY and CDR2 SVGAGI (reference sequence). The CDR3 region is CASSYQRGEQFF. The CDR3 coding sequence is TGTGCCAGCAGCTATCAACGAGGGGAGCAGTTCTTC.

This sequence joins TRBV30 and TRBJ2-7; 12 bases map to TRBD2. V lost 3 bases and J lost 3; bases outside the gene matches: 12. Germline CDR1 GTSNPN, CDR2 SVGIG (reference sequence). The CDR3 is made up of 17 amino acids. CDR3 sequence reads: CAWRTQLSTSGSYEQYF. CDR3 DNA sequence: TGTGCCTGGAGAACACAACTCTCGACTAGCGGGAGCTACGAGCAGTACTTC.

CDR3 region: CASSLRTNRGEQFF. The CDR3 DNA sequence: TGTGCCAGCAGCTTAAGGACTAATCGGGGTGAGCAGTTCTTC. The chain combines TRBV13 with TRBJ2-1, with a possible D match to TRBD2 (6 bases). The V gene lost 2 bases and the J gene lost 9 bases, with 14 bases spanning the gap. Germline lookup yields CDR1 PRHDT and CDR2 FYEKMQ (reference sequence). The CDR3 extends over 14 amino acids.

This rearrangement joins TRBV7-9 to TRBJ2-1; D tentatively reads TRBD1 or TRBD2 (5 bases each). CDR1 is SEHNR and CDR2 is FQNEAQ in the germline V gene (reference sequence). V lost 5 bases and J 15 bases, leaving 17 bases between the germline ends. This CDR3 has 12 amino acids. CDR3 nucleotide sequence: TGTGCCAGCAGCCTCGTAGGGGACGCTCCGTTCTTC. Translation gives CASSLVGDAPFF.

The CDR3 reads CASRLQGESGNTIYF. The CDR3 nucleotides are TGTGCCAGCAGGCTCCAGGGGGAAAGTGGAAACACCATATATTTT. The chain joins TRBV6-1 to TRBJ1-3; TRBD1 agrees at 7 bases. After removal of 6 bases from V and 3 bases from J, the junction contained 8 bases not matched to a gene. CDR1 and CDR2 (germline): MNHNS, SASEGT. The CDR3 sequence is 15 residues long.

The CDR3 DNA is TGTGCCAGCAGCTTAGGTCAGGGGGTGAACACTGAAGCTTTCTTT. This translates into CASSLGQGVNTEAFF. The J gene is TRBJ1-1, the V gene TRBV11-2, with 7 bases that match TRBD1. After removal of 1 base from V and 0 bases from J, the junction contained 2 bases not matched to a gene. The germline V gene encodes CDR1 SGHAT and CDR2 FQNNGV. The CDR3 covers 15 residues.

The chain joins TRBV30 to TRBJ1-4, with TRBD1 matching over 7 bases. Per germline, CDR1 GTSNPN and CDR2 SVGIG (reference sequence). The ends lost 4 bases at V and 4 bases at J; junction bases unmatched: 3. The CDR3 has 13 residues. The CDR3 loop is CAWTRDSNEKLFF. The CDR3 DNA is TGTGCCTGGACCAGGGACAGTAATGAAAAACTGTTTTTT.

The genes are TRBV29-1 and TRBJ2-7; D tentatively fits TRBD1 or TRBD2 (5 bases each). The germline V and J ends were trimmed by 3 bases and 7 bases, with 16 bases remaining between them. The germline V gene has CDR1 SQVTM and CDR2 ANQGSEA. The CDR3 sequence is 13 residues long. For the CDR3, the DNA is TGCAGCGTTGAGGTCAAGACGGGGCAAGAGCAGTACTTC. Protein sequence: CSVEVKTGQEQYF.

The V gene is TRBV7-9, the J gene TRBJ2-1; D is possibly TRBD2 (5 bases). V lost 4 bases to trimming and J lost 8 bases, with 18 bases between them. Germline CDR1 and CDR2: SEHNR and FQNEAQ (reference sequence). The CDR3 has 15 residues. The CDR3 sequence is CASSSGSGSRDEQFF. In DNA, the CDR3 is TGTGCCAGCAGCTCCGGGTCGGGGTCTCGGGATGAGCAGTTCTTC.

The chain combines TRBV5-8 with TRBJ1-5; D is uncertain. Trimming left V 0 bases short and J 6 bases short, with 7 bases between. This CDR3 comprises 13 residues. Germline V gene data show CDR1 as SGHTS and CDR2 as YDEGEE. The CDR3 region has the DNA TGTGCCAGCAGCTTGGGGGGAACTCAGCCCCAGCATTTT. Protein: CASSLGGTQPQHF.

The rearrangement uses TRBV29-1 and TRBJ1-1, with D unclear. This CDR3 has 12 residues. Between the trimmed V and J ends, which lost 4 bases and 1 base, there was a span of 7 bases. Germline V CDR1 and CDR2: SQVTM, ANQGSEA. The CDR3 DNA sequence: TGCAGCGTTGTCGGGTGGAACACTGAAGCTTTCTTT. Translation: CSVVGWNTEAFF.

Only one count was recorded for this clone. This chain links TRBV19 with TRBJ1-5; 9 nucleotides agree with TRBD1. V shed 8 bases and J 6 bases; nucleotides not matched to a gene: 20. Germline CDR1 LNHDA, CDR2 SQIVND (reference sequence). This CDR3 contains 18 residues. The CDR3 DNA reads as TGTGCCAGTGACGGCTTGGGACAGGGAAAAATACGGCTTCAGCCCCAGCATTTT. Translation: CASDGLGQGKIRLQPQHF. The full variable domain, completed using reference TRBV19 and TRBJ1-5, is DGGITQSPKYLFRKEGQNVTLSCEQNLNHDAMYWYRQDPGQGLRLIYYSQIVNDFQKGDIAEGYSVSREKKESFPLTVTSAQKNPTAFYLCASDGLGQGKIRLQPQHFGDGTRLSIL.

This chain links TRBV13 with TRBJ1-1; D may be TRBD1 (6 bases). The CDR3 loop spans 13 amino acids. CDR1 and CDR2 (germline): PRHDT, FYEKMQ (reference sequence). Trimming removed 3 bases at V and 11 bases at J, with 16 bases between. For the CDR3, the DNA is TGTGCCAGCAGCTTCCCTGGTGGAACAGGGGCTTTCTTT. Its translation is CASSFPGGTGAFF.

This chain connects TRBV27 to TRBJ1-2; the D is unclear. Trimming stripped 0 bases from V and 5 bases from J, with 16 bases between. Germline V CDR1 and CDR2: MNHEY, SMNVEV (reference sequence). The CDR3 is 16 residues long. CDR3 in DNA: TGTGCCAGCAGTTTATCCCGACGTGAGGACCTTTATGGCTACACCTTC. Its translation: CASSLSRREDLYGYTF.

The chain employs TRBV30 and TRBJ1-2, with TRBD1 matching over 7 bases. The CDR3 runs to 14 residues. Trimming removed 3 bases from V and 2 bases from J; junction bases left unmatched: 6. CDR1 is GTSNPN and CDR2 is SVGIG in the germline V gene (reference sequence). The CDR3 spells CAWRQTGTNYGYTF. CDR3 DNA sequence: TGTGCCTGGAGGCAGACAGGGACGAACTATGGCTACACCTTC.

The chain couples TRBV10-1 to TRBJ2-3; TRBD2 aligns across 7 bases. Germline CDR1 and CDR2: WNHNN and SYGVQD (reference sequence). Trimming at V came to 3 bases and at J to 0 bases, leaving 3 bases not matched to a gene. CDR3 length equals 15 residues. Written as DNA, the CDR3 is TGCGCCAGCAGTGATAGCGGGTCTAGCACAGATACGCAGTATTTT. Translating gives CASSDSGSSTDTQYF.